This T cell receptor beta chain was retrieved from a study of intratumoral heterogeneity in liver cancer. Findings of the study overall: Reportedly, regional differences in tumor-infiltrating lymphocyte burden estimated from RNA-seq held up under TCR sequencing. No significant regional difference in overall T cell clonality was found. A noted limitation was under-sampling of tumor-infiltrating lymphocytes.

Comment on this clone: Its antigen is not known.

The hepatocellular carcinoma nodule was sampled at distinct, geographically separated regions. Profiling relied on immunoSEQ multiplex PCR, and the TCRdb table lists in-frame clones only, not all of them. Among about 6,200 clones listed, around 71% were seen once. Germline lookup yields CDR1 SGHDT and CDR2 YYEEEE. V lost 0 bases, J lost 5 bases, and 9 bases stayed unmatched. The CDR3 covers 16 residues. This receptor was obtained from a woman between 70 and 85 years old with hepatocellular carcinoma. The chain recombines TRBV5-6 with TRBJ2-5, with 8 bases aligning to TRBD1. The starting material was tumor tissue, obtained before any cancer treatment. CDR3 region: CASSLVRTGIGETQYF. In DNA form, the CDR3 reads TGTGCCAGCAGCTTGGTTCGGACAGGGATTGGCGAGACCCAGTACTTC.